The clone carrying this T cell receptor beta chain came up a few times. V trimming: 5 bases; J trimming: 5 bases; junction bases outside the gene matches: 5. The CDR3 loop spans 15 amino acids. The data derive from a study of blood T cells in healthy people across ages. The authors ran a second PCR of 7 to 11 cycles using a sample-barcoded 5' primer and a J-beta primer mix. In TCRdb, the 5' RACE reads were re-called with MiXCR into one record per CDR3 protein. The sample has roughly 680,000 distinct CDR3 sequences, about 51% seen once; the top ten hold roughly 14%. The sequencing input was blood. V is TRBV12-3 or TRBV12-4 and J is TRBJ2-2, with TRBD2 matching 10 bases. The TCR comes from a woman older than 75 in good health. This CDR3 is CASSPTSGITGELFF. The CDR3 DNA reads TGTGCCAGCAGTCCCACTAGCGGGATAACCGGGGAGCTGTTTTTT.